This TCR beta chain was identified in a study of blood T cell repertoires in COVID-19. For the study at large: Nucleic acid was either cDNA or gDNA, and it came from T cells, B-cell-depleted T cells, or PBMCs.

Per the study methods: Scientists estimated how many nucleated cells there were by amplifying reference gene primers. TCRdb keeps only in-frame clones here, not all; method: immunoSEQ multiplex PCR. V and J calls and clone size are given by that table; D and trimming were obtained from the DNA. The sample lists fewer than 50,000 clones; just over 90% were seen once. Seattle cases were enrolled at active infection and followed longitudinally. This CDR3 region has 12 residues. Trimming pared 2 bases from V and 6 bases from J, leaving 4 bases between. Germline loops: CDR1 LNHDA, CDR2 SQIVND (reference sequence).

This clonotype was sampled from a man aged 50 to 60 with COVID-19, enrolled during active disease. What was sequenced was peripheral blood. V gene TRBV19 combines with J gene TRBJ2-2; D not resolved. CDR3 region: CASSIYSGELFF. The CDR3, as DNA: TGTGCCAGTAGTATATATTCCGGGGAGCTGTTTTTT.